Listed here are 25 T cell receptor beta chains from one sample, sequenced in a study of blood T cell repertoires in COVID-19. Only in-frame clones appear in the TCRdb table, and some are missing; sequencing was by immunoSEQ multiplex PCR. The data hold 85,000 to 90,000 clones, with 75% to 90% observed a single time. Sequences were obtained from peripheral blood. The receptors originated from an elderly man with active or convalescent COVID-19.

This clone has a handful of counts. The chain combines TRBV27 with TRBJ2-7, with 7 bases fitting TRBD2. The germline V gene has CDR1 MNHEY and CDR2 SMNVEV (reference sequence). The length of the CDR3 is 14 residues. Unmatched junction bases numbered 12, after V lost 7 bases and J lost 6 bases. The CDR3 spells CASNQVTSPCEQYF. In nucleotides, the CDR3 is TGTGCCAGCAATCAAGTGACTAGCCCATGCGAGCAGTACTTC.

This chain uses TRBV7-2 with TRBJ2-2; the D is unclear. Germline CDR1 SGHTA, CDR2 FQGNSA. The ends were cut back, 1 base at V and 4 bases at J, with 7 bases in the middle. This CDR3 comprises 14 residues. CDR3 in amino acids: CASSLVSSTGELFF. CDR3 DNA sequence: TGTGCCAGCAGCTTAGTATCTAGCACCGGGGAGCTGTTTTTT.

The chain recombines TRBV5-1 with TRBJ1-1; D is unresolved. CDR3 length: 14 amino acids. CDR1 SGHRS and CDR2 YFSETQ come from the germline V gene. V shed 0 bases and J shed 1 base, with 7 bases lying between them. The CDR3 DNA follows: TGCGCCAGCAGCTTGGGGACTTCGAACACTGAAGCTTTCTTT. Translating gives CASSLGTSNTEAFF.

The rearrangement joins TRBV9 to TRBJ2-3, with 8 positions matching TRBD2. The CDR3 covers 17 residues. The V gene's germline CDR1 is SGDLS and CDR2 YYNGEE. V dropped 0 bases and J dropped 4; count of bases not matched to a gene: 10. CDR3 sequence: CASSVVGTSGLPDTQYF. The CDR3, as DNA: TGTGCCAGCAGCGTAGTAGGTACTAGCGGTCTGCCAGATACGCAGTATTTT.

The CDR3 DNA follows: TGTGCCATCTCGGGGGGACCCTACGAGCAGTACTTC. Translation: CAISGGPYEQYF. This chain uses TRBV10-3 with TRBJ2-7, with TRBD2 matching 7 bases. Trimming cost V 8 bases and J 2 bases; bases outside gene matches: 3. CDR3 size: 12 residues. Germline CDR1 is ENHRY and CDR2 is SYGVKD.

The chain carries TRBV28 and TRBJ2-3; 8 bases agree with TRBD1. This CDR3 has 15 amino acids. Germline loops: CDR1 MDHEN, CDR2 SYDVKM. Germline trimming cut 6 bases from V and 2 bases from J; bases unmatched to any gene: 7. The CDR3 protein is CASSTGQGYTDTQYF. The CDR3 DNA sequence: TGTGCCAGCAGCACTGGACAGGGATACACAGATACGCAGTATTTT.

The CDR3 sequence: CASKPSVGGTEAFF. The CDR3 nucleotides read TGTGCCAGCAAACCCTCGGTGGGGGGCACTGAAGCTTTCTTT. V and J are TRBV27 and TRBJ1-1; D might be TRBD1 (5 bases). The CDR3 length is 14 residues. From germline, CDR1 is MNHEY and CDR2 SMNVEV (reference sequence). Deletions cut 7 bases from V and 4 bases from J, with 16 bases between.

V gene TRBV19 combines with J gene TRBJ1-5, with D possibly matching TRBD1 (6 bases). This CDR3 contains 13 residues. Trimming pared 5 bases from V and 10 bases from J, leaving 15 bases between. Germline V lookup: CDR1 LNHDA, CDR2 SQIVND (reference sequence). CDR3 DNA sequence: TGTGCCAGTAGTCCTCAGGGGTTTCTCCCCCAGCATTTT. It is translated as CASSPQGFLPQHF.

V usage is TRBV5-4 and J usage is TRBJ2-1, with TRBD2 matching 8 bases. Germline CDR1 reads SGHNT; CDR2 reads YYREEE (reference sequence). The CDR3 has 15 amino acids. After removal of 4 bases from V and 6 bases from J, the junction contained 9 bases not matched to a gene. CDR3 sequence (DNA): TGTGCCAGCAGCCGCGGGGGGATAGTCCGCAATGAGCAGTTCTTC. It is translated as CASSRGGIVRNEQFF.

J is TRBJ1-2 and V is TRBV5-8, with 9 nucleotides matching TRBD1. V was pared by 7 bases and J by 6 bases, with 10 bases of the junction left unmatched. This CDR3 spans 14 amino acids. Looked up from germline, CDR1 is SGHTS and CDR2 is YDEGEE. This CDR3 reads CASGTGQGFDGYTF. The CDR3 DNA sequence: TGTGCCAGCGGGACGGGACAGGGTTTTGATGGCTACACCTTC.

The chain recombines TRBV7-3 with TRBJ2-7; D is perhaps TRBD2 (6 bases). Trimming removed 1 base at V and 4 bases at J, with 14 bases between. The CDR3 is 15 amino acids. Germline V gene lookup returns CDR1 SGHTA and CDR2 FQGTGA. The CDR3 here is CASSLNGGRGYEQYF. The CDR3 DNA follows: TGTGCCAGCAGCTTAAATGGGGGGAGAGGATACGAGCAGTACTTC.

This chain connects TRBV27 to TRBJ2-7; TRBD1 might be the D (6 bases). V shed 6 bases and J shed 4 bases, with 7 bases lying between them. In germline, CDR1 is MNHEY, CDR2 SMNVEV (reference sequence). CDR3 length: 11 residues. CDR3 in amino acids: CASSRGYEQYF. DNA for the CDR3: TGTGCCAGCAGCAGGGGTTACGAGCAGTACTTC.

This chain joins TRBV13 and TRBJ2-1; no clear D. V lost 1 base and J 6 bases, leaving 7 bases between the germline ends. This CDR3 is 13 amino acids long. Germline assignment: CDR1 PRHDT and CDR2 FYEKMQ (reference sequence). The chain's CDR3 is CASSLDRSNEQFF. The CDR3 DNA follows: TGTGCCAGCAGCTTAGACAGATCCAATGAGCAGTTCTTC.

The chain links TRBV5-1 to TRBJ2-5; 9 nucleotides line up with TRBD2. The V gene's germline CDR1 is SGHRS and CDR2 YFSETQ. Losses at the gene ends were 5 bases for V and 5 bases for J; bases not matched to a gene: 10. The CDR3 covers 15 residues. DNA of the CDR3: TGCGCCAGCAGTTCGGGTAGCGGGAGATGGGAGACCCAGTACTTC. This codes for CASSSGSGRWETQYF.

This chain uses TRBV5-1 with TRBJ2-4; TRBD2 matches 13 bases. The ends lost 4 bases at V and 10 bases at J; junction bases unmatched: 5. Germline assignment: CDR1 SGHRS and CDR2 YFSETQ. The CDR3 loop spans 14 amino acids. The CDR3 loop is CASSATSGRLIQYF. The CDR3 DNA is TGCGCCAGCAGCGCGACTAGCGGGAGGTTGATTCAGTACTTC.

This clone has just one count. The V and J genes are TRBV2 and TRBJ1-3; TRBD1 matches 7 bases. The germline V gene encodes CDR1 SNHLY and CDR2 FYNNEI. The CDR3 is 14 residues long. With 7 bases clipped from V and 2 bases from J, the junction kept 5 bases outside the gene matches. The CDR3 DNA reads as TGTGCCAGCATTGAGGGGGCGCCTGGAAACACCATATATTTT. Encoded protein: CASIEGAPGNTIYF.

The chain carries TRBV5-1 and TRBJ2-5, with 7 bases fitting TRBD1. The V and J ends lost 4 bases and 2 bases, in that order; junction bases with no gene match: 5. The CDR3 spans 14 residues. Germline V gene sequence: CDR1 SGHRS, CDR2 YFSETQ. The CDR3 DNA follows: TGCGCCAGCAGCCCAGGGACAGCTCAAGAGACCCAGTACTTC. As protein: CASSPGTAQETQYF.

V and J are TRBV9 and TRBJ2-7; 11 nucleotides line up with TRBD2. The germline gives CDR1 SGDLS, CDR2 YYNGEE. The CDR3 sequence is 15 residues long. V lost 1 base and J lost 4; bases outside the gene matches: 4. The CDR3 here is CASSVTSGSMYEQYF. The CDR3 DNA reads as TGTGCCAGCAGCGTAACTAGCGGGAGTATGTACGAGCAGTACTTC.

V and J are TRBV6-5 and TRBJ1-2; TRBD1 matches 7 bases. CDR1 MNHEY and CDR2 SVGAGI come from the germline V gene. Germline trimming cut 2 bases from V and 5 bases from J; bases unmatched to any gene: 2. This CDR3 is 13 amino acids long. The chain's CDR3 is CASSYTTGYGYTF. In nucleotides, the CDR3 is TGTGCCAGCAGTTACACGACAGGGTATGGCTACACCTTC.

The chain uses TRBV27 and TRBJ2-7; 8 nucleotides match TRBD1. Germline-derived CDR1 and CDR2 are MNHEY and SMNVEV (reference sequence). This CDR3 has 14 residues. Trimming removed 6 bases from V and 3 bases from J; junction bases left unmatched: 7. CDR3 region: CASRSYGQGYEQYF. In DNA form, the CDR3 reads TGTGCCAGCAGATCGTATGGACAGGGCTACGAGCAGTACTTC.

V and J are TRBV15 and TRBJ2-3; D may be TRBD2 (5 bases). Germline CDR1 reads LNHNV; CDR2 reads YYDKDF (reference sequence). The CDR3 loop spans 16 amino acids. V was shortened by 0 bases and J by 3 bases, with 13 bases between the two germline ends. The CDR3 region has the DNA TGTGCCACCAGCAGAGATCCTACTAGTGGGACAGATACGCAGTATTTT. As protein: CATSRDPTSGTDTQYF.

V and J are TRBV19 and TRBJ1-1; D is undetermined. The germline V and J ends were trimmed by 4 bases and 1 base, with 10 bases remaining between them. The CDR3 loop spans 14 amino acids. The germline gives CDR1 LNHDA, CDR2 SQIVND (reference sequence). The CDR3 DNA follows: TGTGCCAGTAGTACCCAGGAGGGGAACACTGAAGCTTTCTTT. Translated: CASSTQEGNTEAFF.

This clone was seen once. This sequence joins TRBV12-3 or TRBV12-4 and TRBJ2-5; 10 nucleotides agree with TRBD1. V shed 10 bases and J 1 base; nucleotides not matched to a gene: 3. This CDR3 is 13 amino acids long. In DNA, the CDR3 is TGTGCCACCCGGACAGGGGGCCAAGAGACCCAGTACTTC. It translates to CATRTGGQETQYF.

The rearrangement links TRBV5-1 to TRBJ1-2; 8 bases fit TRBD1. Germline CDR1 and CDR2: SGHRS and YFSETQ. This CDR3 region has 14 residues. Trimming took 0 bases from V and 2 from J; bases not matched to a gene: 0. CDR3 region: CASSLGQGNYGYTF. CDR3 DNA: TGCGCCAGCAGCTTGGGACAGGGGAACTATGGCTACACCTTC.

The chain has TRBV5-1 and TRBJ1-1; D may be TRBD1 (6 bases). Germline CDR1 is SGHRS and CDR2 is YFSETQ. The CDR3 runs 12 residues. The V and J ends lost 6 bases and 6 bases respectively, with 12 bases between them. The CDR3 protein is CASKLEGAEAFF. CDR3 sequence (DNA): TGCGCCAGCAAACTAGAGGGGGCTGAAGCTTTCTTT.